The 6 T cell receptor beta chains reported below all come from one sample, sequenced in a study of monozygotic twins with cystic fibrosis. Produced via immunoSEQ multiplex PCR; TCRdb's table is partial and in-frame only. This table has 17,000 or so clones, around 97% appearing once. Sequencing used blood. Receptors were obtained from a girl aged 2 to 9 with cystic fibrosis.

The gene calls are TRBV4-1 and TRBJ2-7, with D maybe TRBD1 (7 bases). V was shortened by 1 base and J by 7 bases, with 8 bases between the two germline ends. Germline CDR1 MGHRA, CDR2 YSYEKL. The CDR3 is 12 residues long. The CDR3 DNA sequence: TGCGCCAGCAGCCAAGCAGGGGGGGAGCAGTACTTC. It specifies CASSQAGGEQYF.

The chain employs TRBV28 and TRBJ1-1; no clear D. V was cut by 7 bases and J by 1 base, with 16 bases left in between. The CDR3 spans 15 residues. The germline gives CDR1 MDHEN, CDR2 SYDVKM. CDR3: CASTLPGVRNTEAFF. The CDR3 DNA is TGTGCCAGCACCTTGCCCGGAGTAAGGAACACTGAAGCTTTCTTT. Filled out from reference TRBV28 and TRBJ1-1, the complete variable domain reads DVKVTQSSRYLVKRTGEKVFLECVQDMDHENMFWYRQDPGLGLRLIYFSYDVKMKEKGDIPEGYSVSREKKERFSLILESASTNQTSMYLCASTLPGVRNTEAFFGQGTRLTVV.

V and J are TRBV10-2 and TRBJ2-5; weak D call: TRBD1 (5 bases). The CDR3 runs to 12 residues. Germline CDR1 and CDR2: WSHSY and SAAADI. Trimming pared 7 bases from V and 5 bases from J, leaving 11 bases between. This chain's CDR3 is CASTPGPETQYF. The DNA for the CDR3 is TGCGCCAGCACGCCAGGGCCCGAGACCCAGTACTTC.

The rearrangement uses TRBV4-3 and TRBJ2-7; D gene unclear. The CDR3 totals 17 residues. V lost 0 bases to trimming and J lost 4 bases, with 19 bases between them. Germline CDR1 is LGHNA and CDR2 is YSLEER. The CDR3 region is CASSQDLVPAGVYEQYF. DNA of the CDR3: TGCGCCAGCAGCCAAGATCTGGTCCCGGCAGGTGTGTACGAGCAGTACTTC.

The chain combines TRBV6-5 with TRBJ1-2, with unresolved D. CDR3 length: 13 amino acids. The germline gives CDR1 MNHEY, CDR2 SVGAGI. Trimming took 2 bases from V and 8 from J, leaving 12 bases between them. The CDR3 sequence is CASSYQAGRGYTF. In DNA form, the CDR3 reads TGTGCCAGCAGTTACCAGGCTGGGAGGGGCTACACCTTC.

The rearrangement links TRBV5-1 to TRBJ2-1; TRBD1 agrees at 7 bases. The germline V gene has CDR1 SGHRS and CDR2 YFSETQ. This CDR3 has 12 amino acids. Germline trimming cut 4 bases from V and 7 bases from J; bases unmatched to any gene: 2. The CDR3 sequence: CASSLGQNEQFF. The CDR3 nucleotides read TGCGCCAGCAGCCTGGGACAGAATGAGCAGTTCTTC.